Listed below are T cell receptor beta chains from one sample, sequenced in a study of CD8+ T cells in alopecia areata. The protocol was immunoSEQ multiplex PCR, while the TCRdb copy is restricted to in-frame clones and leaves out a portion. The sample lists about 19,000 clones, 50% to 60% occurring once. Material: skin, obtained at week 4, from a patient treated with tofacitinib. These receptors were taken from a human donor with alopecia areata. Each CDR3 is given with its conserved first and last residue. The order of the fields is J gene, clone size, V gene, D gene, CDR3 protein, CDR3 DNA. D genes are given only for firm matches. Size values are once, few and many counts, or a class for expanded clones, and some rows have none.

J: TRBJ2-1; size: -; V: TRBV5-6; D: -; CDR3: CASSLRGINEQFF; DNA: TGTGCCAGCAGCTTGAGGGGGATCAATGAGCAGTTCTTC
J: TRBJ2-2; size: -; V: TRBV4-1; D: -; CDR3: CASSPDPFGGRGGELFF; DNA: TGCGCCAGCAGCCCGGACCCCTTCGGGGGTCGCGGCGGGGAGCTGTTTTTT
J: TRBJ1-3; size: -; V: TRBV7-4; D: TRBD1; CDR3: CASSFMGTGGAAKGNTIYF; DNA: TGTGCCAGCAGTTTTATGGGGACAGGGGGCGCGGCGAAAGGAAACACCATATATTTT
J: TRBJ1-5; size: few; V: TRBV30; D: TRBD1; CDR3: CAWSEGQSNQPQHF; DNA: TGTGCCTGGAGCGAGGGACAGTCCAATCAGCCCCAGCATTTT
J: TRBJ2-7; size: -; V: TRBV4-2; D: TRBD1; CDR3: CASSQGTGTGGHEQYF; DNA: TGTGCCAGCAGCCAAGGGACCGGGACAGGGGGCCACGAGCAGTACTTC
J: TRBJ2-5; size: -; V: TRBV15; D: TRBD1; CDR3: CATSKGTGGKEETQYF; DNA: TGTGCCACCAGCAAAGGGACAGGGGGCAAAGAGGAGACCCAGTACTTC
J: TRBJ1-1; size: -; V: TRBV11-2; D: -; CDR3: CASSHAGGGTEAFF; DNA: TGTGCCAGCAGCCACGCGGGGGGAGGCACTGAAGCTTTCTTT
J: TRBJ1-2; size: few; V: TRBV6-1; D: -; CDR3: CASSEGAIGYGYTF; DNA: TGTGCCAGCAGTGAAGGGGCTATTGGCTATGGCTACACCTTC
J: TRBJ1-2; size: few; V: TRBV10-3; D: -; CDR3: CASSYSKDFYGYTF; DNA: TGTGCCAGCAGTTACTCGAAAGATTTCTATGGCTACACCTTC
J: TRBJ1-6; size: -; V: TRBV2; D: -; CDR3: CASSVSGQGSPLHF; DNA: TGTGCCAGCAGTGTTAGTGGGCAGGGTTCACCCCTCCACTTT
J: TRBJ2-1; size: -; V: TRBV2; D: -; CDR3: CASTERGYNEQFF; DNA: TGTGCCAGCACCGAGAGAGGTTACAATGAGCAGTTCTTC
J: TRBJ1-1; size: -; V: TRBV7-9; D: -; CDR3: CASSFGQGQNTEAFF; DNA: TGTGCCAGCAGCTTTGGTCAGGGCCAGAACACTGAAGCTTTCTTT
J: TRBJ2-6; size: once; V: TRBV7-2; D: -; CDR3: CASSIQGSGANVLTF; DNA: TGTGCCAGCAGCATACAAGGCTCTGGGGCCAACGTCCTGACTTTC
J: TRBJ1-1; size: -; V: TRBV5-7; D: -; CDR3: CASSSMGRSNTEAFF; DNA: TGTGCCAGCAGCTCTATGGGGCGGTCGAACACTGAAGCTTTCTTT
J: TRBJ1-4; size: few; V: TRBV4-2; D: -; CDR3: CASSQEAREKLFF; DNA: TGTGCCAGCAGCCAAGAAGCGAGGGAAAAACTGTTTTTT
J: TRBJ2-5; size: -; V: TRBV7-9; D: -; CDR3: CASSLGIGETQYF; DNA: TGTGCCAGCAGCTTAGGTATCGGGGAGACCCAGTACTTC
J: TRBJ2-4; size: -; V: TRBV11-3; D: -; CDR3: CASSLKVLTKNIQYF; DNA: TGTGCCAGCAGCTTAAAAGTTCTGACCAAAAACATTCAGTACTTC
J: TRBJ1-6; size: -; V: TRBV27; D: -; CDR3: CASSFPLSGSPLHF; DNA: TGTGCCAGCAGTTTTCCCTTATCTGGTTCACCCCTCCACTTT
J: TRBJ2-1; size: -; V: TRBV9; D: TRBD2; CDR3: CASSVGLREGQFF; DNA: TGTGCCAGCAGCGTGGGCCTACGGGAGGGGCAGTTCTTC
J: TRBJ1-1; size: -; V: TRBV28; D: -; CDR3: CASRPWGALNEAFF; DNA: TGTGCCAGCAGGCCCTGGGGGGCTTTGAATGAAGCTTTCTTT